A selection of T cell receptor beta chains follows, all from one sample in a study of OX40 agonist ivuxolimab in advanced cancers. Repertoires were generated with immunoSEQ multiplex PCR, while TCRdb's copy carries only in-frame clones and drops some. Seen here are about 69,000 clones, about nine tenths observed once, and the top ten hold 2.5% to 3%. The specimen was CD4+ or CD8+ T cells sorted from blood, collected in a trial of the OX40 agonist ivuxolimab. These receptors were obtained from an adult with an advanced solid tumor such as melanoma, head and neck, liver or kidney cancer. CDR3s include the opening cysteine and the closing phenylalanine or tryptophan. D genes are given only for firm matches. Clone size, where shown, is once, few, many, or a class for clones that have expanded.

TRBV5-4,TRBJ1-4,-,-,TGTGCCAGCAGCTTCGGGTTGGAGGAAAAACTGTTTTTT,CASSFGLEEKLFF
TRBV19,TRBJ2-7,-,-,TGTGCCAGTAGGAGGGAGACCGGGAGACCTAGCGAGCAGTACTTC,CASRRETGRPSEQYF
TRBV7-8,TRBJ1-2,-,-,TGTGCCAGCAGCAACGCAGCAGGGGCCTGGGATGGCTACACCTTC,CASSNAAGAWDGYTF
TRBV6-1,TRBJ2-5,-,-,TGTGCCAGCAGCCGGGTCACTCGGCGCGAGACCCAGTACTTC,CASSRVTRRETQYF
TRBV30,TRBJ1-1,-,once,TGTGCCTGGAGTTACCAGAAAGAAGCTTTCTTT,CAWSYQKEAFF
TRBV15,TRBJ1-2,TRBD1,-,TGTGCCACCAGCGGACTCATAGGACAGGGCTATGGCTACACCTTC,CATSGLIGQGYGYTF
TRBV5-6,TRBJ2-3,-,-,TGTGCCAGCACATACGGGGGCACAGATACGCAGTATTTT,CASTYGGTDTQYF
TRBV28,TRBJ2-1,-,-,TGTGCCAGCAGTTCTCCCCCCCGTGGTGAGCAGTTCTTC,CASSSPPRGEQFF
TRBV28,TRBJ2-7,TRBD1,-,TGTGCCAGCAGCCAACCCACGGGACAGGGGTCCGAGCAGTACTTC,CASSQPTGQGSEQYF
TRBV5-5,TRBJ2-7,TRBD2,-,TGTGCCAGCAGCCCCAGCGGGAGTGACTACGAGCAGTACTTC,CASSPSGSDYEQYF
TRBV5-1,TRBJ2-7,-,-,TGCGCCAGCAGCTTGAACGCCGGGACTTCCTACGAGCAGTACTTC,CASSLNAGTSYEQYF
TRBV7-6,TRBJ2-3,-,-,TGTGCCAGCAGCCAGACTAGTCTGGCGGGTACGCAGTATTTT,CASSQTSLAGTQYF
TRBV20-1,TRBJ2-3,-,-,TGCAGTGGAGGGGGGTCAGATACGCAGTATTTT,CSGGGSDTQYF
TRBV11-2,TRBJ1-4,TRBD1,-,TGTGCCAGCAGCTCGGGACAGGTTGGGTTCGGTAATGAAAAACTGTTTTTT,CASSSGQVGFGNEKLFF
TRBV4-2,TRBJ2-5,TRBD2,few,TGTGCCAGCAGCCAACTACCGACTAGCGGGATACAAGAGACCCAGTACTTC,CASSQLPTSGIQETQYF
TRBV7-7,TRBJ2-1,-,-,TGTGCCAGCAGCTTAGAGGAGGTGGGGGAAGATGAGCAGTTCTTC,CASSLEEVGEDEQFF
TRBV14,TRBJ2-5,TRBD1,-,TGTGCCAGCAGCCAAGTGGCAGGGGGTATCCAAGAGACCCAGTACTTC,CASSQVAGGIQETQYF
TRBV10-3,TRBJ2-2,-,-,TGTGCCATCAGTGACCGGCAGGGGGGTAGTACCGGGGAGCTGTTTTTT,CAISDRQGGSTGELFF
TRBV27,TRBJ1-2,-,-,TGTGCCAGCAGTTCCCCCGGTCTTGATGGCTACACCTTC,CASSSPGLDGYTF
TRBV28,TRBJ2-2,-,-,TGTGCCAGCAATATGGCGGGGAGGACCGGGGAGCTGTTTTTT,CASNMAGRTGELFF
TRBV5-5,TRBJ1-2,-,few,TGTGCCAGCAGGCCCCCGGGGCCCAACTATGGCTACACCTTC,CASRPPGPNYGYTF
TRBV7-2,TRBJ1-5,-,-,TGTGCCAGCAGCTCGACCGCCAGGGGTGGACAGCCCCAGCATTTT,CASSSTARGGQPQHF
TRBV19,TRBJ2-5,TRBD1,-,TGTGCCAGTAGTAAATCCGGGACAGGGGCCGGGGAGCAGTACTTC,CASSKSGTGAGEQYF
TRBV2,TRBJ2-5,TRBD1,once,TGTGCCACCTATCCCGGGACAGGCGTAGAGACCCAGTACTTC,CATYPGTGVETQYF
TRBV4-1,TRBJ2-3,TRBD2,-,TGCGCCAGCAGCCAAGATGGGACTAGCGGGAGCACAGATACGCAGTATTTT,CASSQDGTSGSTDTQYF
TRBV11-3,TRBJ2-1,TRBD2,-,TGTGCCAGCAGCTCCGGCGGGAGTTTGAATGAGCAGTTCTTC,CASSSGGSLNEQFF
TRBV7-2,TRBJ2-6,-,-,TGTGCCAGCAGCCCCGCCGGCAGTTTGGCCAACGTCCTGACTTTC,CASSPAGSLANVLTF
TRBV15,TRBJ1-3,-,-,TGTGCCACCAGCAGGTCCCAGGGGTGGAACACCATATATTTT,CATSRSQGWNTIYF
TRBV11-3,TRBJ2-6,-,-,TGTGCCAGCAGCTTGACAGGATCTGGGGCCAACGTCCTGACTTTC,CASSLTGSGANVLTF
TRBV7-9,TRBJ2-5,TRBD1,-,TGTGCCAGCAGCCCCCGGACAGGGACAGAGACCCAGTACTTC,CASSPRTGTETQYF
TRBV4-2,TRBJ2-5,-,-,TGTGCCAGCAGCCAAGAGTACAGGGCCCCTAGCGGACCCCAAGAGACCCAGTACTTC,CASSQEYRAPSGPQETQYF
TRBV10-1,TRBJ2-1,-,-,TGCGCCAGCAGTGGCCGGAGGTTCGACAATGAGCAGTTCTTC,CASSGRRFDNEQFF
TRBV7-9,TRBJ2-2,-,-,TGTGCCAGCAGCTTAGGTGCAGGGAACACCGGGGAGCTGTTTTTT,CASSLGAGNTGELFF
TRBV7-2,TRBJ1-5,TRBD1,once,TGTGCCAGCAGCTTAGGGGGACAGAATAAAAATCAGCCCCAGCATTTT,CASSLGGQNKNQPQHF
TRBV7-9,TRBJ1-6,-,once,TGTGCCAGCAGCTTAAGTTTCGGGGGGCCCCTCCACTTT,CASSLSFGGPLHF
TRBV30,TRBJ1-1,-,-,TGTGCCTGGGAGACGGCTACCACCCAAGCTTTCTTT,CAWETATTQAFF
TRBV6-4,TRBJ2-3,TRBD2,-,TGTGCCAGCAAGGTTGGCGGGAGGAGGGCAGATACGCAGTATTTT,CASKVGGRRADTQYF
TRBV5-1,TRBJ2-5,TRBD2,-,TGCGCCAGCAGCTTGGATTCGGGAGGGCCGCAGACCCAGTACTTC,CASSLDSGGPQTQYF
TRBV5-1,TRBJ2-3,-,-,TGCGCCAGCAGCTTGGGAGCGAGCACAGATACGCAGTATTTT,CASSLGASTDTQYF
TRBV19,TRBJ1-3,-,-,TGTGCCAGTACCGACAGGACAAGCTCTGGAAACACCATATATTTT,CASTDRTSSGNTIYF
TRBV2,TRBJ1-2,TRBD1,-,TGTGCCAGCAGTGAACGACAGGGGGGATATGGCTACACCTTC,CASSERQGGYGYTF
TRBV5-1,TRBJ2-7,TRBD1,-,TGCGCCAGCAGCAAGACAGGGCGTACGAGCTCCTACGAGCAGTACTTC,CASSKTGRTSSYEQYF
TRBV6-1,TRBJ2-7,TRBD1,-,TGTGCCAGCAGTGATCCTCAGGGGGCAAGGTACGAGCAGTACTTC,CASSDPQGARYEQYF
TRBV7-9,TRBJ2-7,-,-,TGTGCCAGCACCACGGACTTAGCATTGAGCGAGCAGTACTTC,CASTTDLALSEQYF
TRBV19,TRBJ2-6,-,-,TGTGCCAGTAGTATTGATTCGGGGTCTGGGGCCAACGTCCTGACTTTC,CASSIDSGSGANVLTF
TRBV9,TRBJ2-7,-,-,TGTGCCAGCAGCGTAGGTGGGGGCTCGACGGGGTACGAGCAGTACTTC,CASSVGGGSTGYEQYF
TRBV11-2,TRBJ2-7,TRBD1,few,TGTGCCAGCAGCGGACAGGGGTTCTACGAGCAGTACTTC,CASSGQGFYEQYF
TRBV2,TRBJ1-1,TRBD1,few,TGTGCCAGCAGTGGGGACAGGGGCGTTTGGGTGAACACTGAAGCTTTCTTT,CASSGDRGVWVNTEAFF